This TCR beta chain was identified in a study of T cells in Graves' hyperthyroidism and ophthalmopathy. This clonotype was seen at least ten times. No antigen is known for it. Trimming took 4 bases from V and 5 from J, leaving 12 bases between them. The germline CDR1 and CDR2 sequences are SGDLS and YYNGEE. This CDR3 spans 13 amino acids. Amplification of TCR beta CDR3 regions used RNA as the template. Primed by the HTBI set, a first-round RT-PCR was run on the TCR CDR3. TCRdb analysed the multiplex PCR reads with MiXCR anew, one entry per CDR3 protein. The sample contains roughly 180,000 distinct CDR3 sequences, 15% to 20% of which appear only once. For Graves' hyperthyroidism to be stable, ophthalmopathy could not progress within 18 months. The hyperthyroidism was newly diagnosed and had lasted under 2 months; the patients were aged 18 to 65. The study excluded patients with uncontrolled infection, other autoimmune disease, pregnancy or lactation.

Study-wide results and caveats: Most clonotypes expanded in the thyroid (above 0.001) were also present in blood.

Sample: blood. The chain recombines TRBV9 with TRBJ1-1; D is perhaps TRBD1 (6 bases). This clonotype originated in a woman in her 50s with Graves' hyperthyroidism. The CDR3 loop reads CASSPRGATEAFF. The CDR3 coding sequence is TGTGCCAGCAGCCCGAGGGGGGCTACTGAAGCTTTCTTT. Combining the CDR3 with reference TRBV9 and TRBJ1-1 gives the whole variable domain DSGVTQTPKHLITATGQRVTLRCSPRSGDLSVYWYQQSLDQGLQFLIQYYNGEERAKGNILERFSAQQFPDLHSELNLSSLELGDSALYFCASSPRGATEAFFGQGTRLTVV.